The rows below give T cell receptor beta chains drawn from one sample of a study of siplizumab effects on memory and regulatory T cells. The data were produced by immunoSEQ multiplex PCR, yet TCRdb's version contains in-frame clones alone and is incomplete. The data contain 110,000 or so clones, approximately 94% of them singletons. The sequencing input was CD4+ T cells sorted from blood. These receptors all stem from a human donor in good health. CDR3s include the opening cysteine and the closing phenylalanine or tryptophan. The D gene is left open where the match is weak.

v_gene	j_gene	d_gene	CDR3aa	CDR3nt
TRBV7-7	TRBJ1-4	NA	CASSKDRRGQLFF	TGTGCTAGCAGCAAAGATAGACGGGGGCAACTGTTTTTT
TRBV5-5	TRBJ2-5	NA	CASSLSGNRQETQYF	TGTGCCAGCAGCTTGAGTGGTAATCGGCAAGAGACCCAGTACTTC
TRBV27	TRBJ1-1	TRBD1	CASSITGARDTEAFF	TGTGCCAGCAGTATAACAGGGGCGCGGGACACTGAAGCTTTCTTT
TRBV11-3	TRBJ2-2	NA	CASSSSSRNTGELFF	TGTGCCAGCAGCTCCAGTTCCCGAAACACCGGGGAGCTGTTTTTT
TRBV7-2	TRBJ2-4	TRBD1	CASSLSGTVNIQYF	TGTGCCAGCAGCTTATCGGGGACAGTAAACATTCAGTACTTC
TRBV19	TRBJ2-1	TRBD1	CASRRDSSYNEQFF	TGTGCCAGCCGACGGGACAGCTCCTACAATGAGCAGTTCTTC
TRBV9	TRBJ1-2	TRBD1	CASSQRQGALGYTF	TGTGCCAGCAGCCAACGACAGGGGGCGCTTGGCTACACCTTC
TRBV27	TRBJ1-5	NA	CASSSYGRNSNQPQHF	TGTGCCAGCAGTTCCTATGGACGCAACAGCAATCAGCCCCAGCATTTT
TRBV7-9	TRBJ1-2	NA	CASSLGPLIANYGYTF	TGTGCCAGCAGCTTAGGTCCTCTAATAGCTAACTATGGCTACACCTTC
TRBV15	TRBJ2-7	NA	CATSRQPRTVPGKQYF	TGTGCCACCAGCAGGCAACCGAGGACAGTGCCTGGTAAGCAGTACTTC
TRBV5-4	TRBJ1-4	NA	CASSSDMDEKLFF	TGTGCCAGCAGCTCCGACATGGATGAAAAACTGTTTTTT
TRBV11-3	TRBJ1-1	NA	CASSLDVLNTEAFF	TGTGCCAGCAGCTTAGACGTACTGAACACTGAAGCTTTCTTT
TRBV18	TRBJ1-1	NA	CASSPPSVWATEAFF	TGTGCCAGCTCACCACCGTCAGTTTGGGCCACTGAAGCTTTCTTT
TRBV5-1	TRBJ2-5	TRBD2	CASSLGALGGETQYF	TGCGCCAGCAGCTTGGGGGCCCTGGGAGGGGAGACCCAGTACTTC
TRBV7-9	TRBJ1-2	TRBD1	CASSPRGQGAGGYTF	TGTGCCAGCAGCCCGAGGGGACAGGGGGCTGGTGGCTACACCTTC
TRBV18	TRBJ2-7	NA	CASSPSSGSSYEQYF	TGTGCCAGCTCACCATCCTCAGGGAGCTCCTACGAGCAGTACTTC
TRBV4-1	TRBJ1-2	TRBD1	CASSQPGQGAGGYTF	TGCGCCAGCAGCCAACCCGGACAGGGGGCTGGTGGCTACACCTTC
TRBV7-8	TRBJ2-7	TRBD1	CASSLRIPGQGNEQYF	TGTGCCAGCAGCTTACGAATTCCGGGACAGGGTAACGAGCAGTACTTC
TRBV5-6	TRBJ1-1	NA	CASSVTMNTEAFF	TGTGCCAGCAGCGTGACTATGAACACTGAAGCTTTCTTT
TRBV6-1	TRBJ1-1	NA	CASSEATLNTEAFF	TGTGCCAGCAGTGAAGCGACCCTGAACACTGAAGCTTTCTTT
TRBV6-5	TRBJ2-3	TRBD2	CASREDRDYTDTQYF	TGTGCCAGCAGAGAGGACCGGGACTACACAGATACGCAGTATTTT
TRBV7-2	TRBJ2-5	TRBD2	CASSPGRARETQYF	TGTGCCAGCAGCCCAGGGAGGGCGCGGGAGACCCAGTACTTC
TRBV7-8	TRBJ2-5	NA	CASSLAGEWETQYF	TGTGCCAGCAGCTTAGCGGGGGAATGGGAGACCCAGTACTTC
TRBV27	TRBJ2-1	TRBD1	CATGSSGGYEQFF	TGTGCCACCGGAAGTTCAGGGGGCTATGAGCAGTTCTTC
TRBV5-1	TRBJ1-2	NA	CASSLEAGPADGYTF	TGCGCCAGCAGCTTGGAGGCGGGTCCAGCGGATGGCTACACCTTC